This TCR beta chain appears in the sequencing data of a study of blood T cells in healthy people across ages. Study observations and caveats: Using unsorted PBMCs precluded a conclusive naive versus antigen-experienced comparison. A greater number of naive CD4+ cells and higher diversity distinguished long-lived donors from aged donors. Age brought a roughly linear fall in TCR beta diversity measured per million T cells.

This clonotype was counted a few times. Its antigen is unknown. Primed by a sample-barcoded 5' primer and a J-beta primer mix, a second PCR proceeded for about 6 to 11 cycles. The template-switch adaptor, which had 12 random nucleotides, put a tag on each cDNA molecule. Each CDR3 protein is one row after TCRdb ran MiXCR on the 5' RACE reads. The data show around 1.1 million distinct CDR3 sequences, around two fifths seen once. The receptor was isolated from a young man in good health. The sequencing input was blood.

For the CDR3, the DNA is TGTGCCATCAGCGGGACAGGGTATGGCTACACCTTC. It translates to CAISGTGYGYTF. The V gene is TRBV10-3, the J gene TRBJ1-2; 9 positions agree with TRBD1. The CDR3 runs 12 residues. Germline assignment: CDR1 ENHRY and CDR2 SYGVKD. V lost 6 bases and J lost 5; bases outside the gene matches: 1.